The 24 T cell receptor beta chains given below trace back to one sample, sequenced in a study of T cell responses to AZD1222 COVID-19 vaccine. Produced via immunoSEQ multiplex PCR; TCRdb's table is partial and in-frame only. The sample shows tens of thousands of clones, about nine tenths of them seen only once. The material was peripheral blood, obtained on day 0 of AZD1222 vaccination. The receptors stem from an adult in good health.

This chain links TRBV3-1 (or the pseudogene TRBV3-2) with TRBJ1-5, with D possibly matching TRBD1 (5 bases). The CDR3 is 14 residues long. Germline CDR1 reads LGHDT; CDR2 reads YNNKEL (reference sequence). The V and J ends lost 1 base and 7 bases respectively, with 11 bases between them. For the CDR3, the DNA is TGTGCCAGCAGCCAAGGCAGGGTGGTGCAGCCCCAGCATTTT. Translating gives CASSQGRVVQPQHF.

This sequence joins TRBV11-3 and TRBJ2-1; D gene uncertain. CDR1 and CDR2 (germline): SGHNT, YENEEA. The CDR3 runs to 12 residues. V lost 5 bases to trimming and J lost 10 bases, with 12 bases between them. CDR3 protein: CASSERIGEQFF. The CDR3 DNA reads TGTGCCAGCAGCGAACGTATAGGGGAGCAGTTCTTC.

J is TRBJ2-7 and V is TRBV4-1; 7 bases align to TRBD2. The CDR3 spans 14 residues. After removal of 5 bases from V and 4 bases from J, the junction contained 8 bases not matched to a gene. The germline V gene encodes CDR1 MGHRA and CDR2 YSYEKL. This CDR3 is CASSALAESYEQYF. DNA for the CDR3: TGCGCCAGCAGCGCCCTAGCGGAGAGTTACGAGCAGTACTTC.

The V call is TRBV28, the J call TRBJ2-7; possible D gene TRBD2, 6 bases. V was trimmed by 7 bases and J by 7 bases, leaving 20 bases between them. In germline, CDR1 is MDHEN, CDR2 SYDVKM. This CDR3 region has 14 residues. CDR3 DNA sequence: TGTGCCAGCACCACCGCGGCGGGACCGGGGGAGCAGTACTTC. Its translation: CASTTAAGPGEQYF.

This clone was counted only a few times. The chain combines TRBV30 with TRBJ1-6; maybe TRBD1 (6 bases). V shed 3 bases and J shed 11 bases, with 20 bases lying between them. Per the germline V gene, CDR1 is GTSNPN and CDR2 is SVGIG (reference sequence). The CDR3 has 15 residues. The CDR3: CAWSGTAGVTTPLHF. The CDR3 nucleotides read TGTGCCTGGAGCGGCACGGCAGGGGTCACAACACCCCTCCACTTT.

The gene calls are TRBV7-9 and TRBJ1-2, with D maybe TRBD1 (6 bases). This CDR3 spans 14 amino acids. Germline lookup yields CDR1 SEHNR and CDR2 FQNEAQ (reference sequence). V shed 5 bases and J shed 4 bases, with 14 bases lying between them. The CDR3 loop reads CASSHKDRPYGYTF. The CDR3 coding sequence is TGTGCCAGCAGCCATAAAGACAGGCCCTATGGCTACACCTTC.

CDR3 sequence reads: CASSLTPTGGRNTEAFF. CDR3 nucleotide sequence: TGCGCCAGCAGCCTCACCCCGACAGGGGGAAGGAACACTGAAGCTTTCTTT. V gene TRBV5-1 combines with J gene TRBJ1-1, with 9 bases matching TRBD1. This CDR3 has 17 amino acids. V shed 4 bases and J 1 base; nucleotides not matched to a gene: 11. CDR1 is SGHRS, CDR2 YFSETQ, per germline.

The chain recombines TRBV9 with TRBJ2-2, with D possibly TRBD2 on 6 matching bases. The ends were cut back, 1 base at V and 9 bases at J, with 16 bases in the middle. CDR1 is SGDLS, CDR2 YYNGEE, per germline. The length of the CDR3 is 15 residues. CDR3 nucleotide sequence: TGTGCCAGCAGCGTAAGGCAGGGAGGTGGCCGGGAGCTGTTTTTT. It translates to CASSVRQGGGRELFF. Variable domain in full (rest from reference TRBV9 and TRBJ2-2): DSGVTQTPKHLITATGQRVTLRCSPRSGDLSVYWYQQSLDQGLQFLIQYYNGEERAKGNILERFSAQQFPDLHSELNLSSLELGDSALYFCASSVRQGGGRELFFGEGSRLTVL.

The CDR3 coding sequence is TGTGCCAGCAGCTTGACTACGGGACTTACTAACTATGGCTACACCTTC. Protein product: CASSLTTGLTNYGYTF. The chain links TRBV5-6 to TRBJ1-2, with D perhaps matching TRBD1 (5 bases). The CDR3 is 16 amino acids. The germline V gene has CDR1 SGHDT and CDR2 YYEEEE. Trimming took 1 base from V and 0 from J, leaving 13 bases between them.

This chain uses TRBV28 with TRBJ1-2; 10 bases line up with TRBD1. The CDR3 runs 14 residues. Germline V gene data show CDR1 as MDHEN and CDR2 as SYDVKM. The V and J ends lost 6 bases and 7 bases, in that order; junction bases with no gene match: 8. CDR3 DNA: TGTGCCAGCAGGGAAGGGGGACAGGGGTTTGGCTACACCTTC. Protein sequence: CASREGGQGFGYTF.

The chain employs TRBV30 and TRBJ1-5, with no clear D. Trimming stripped 3 bases from V and 5 bases from J, with 5 bases between. The CDR3 is made up of 11 amino acids. Germline V gene data show CDR1 as GTSNPN and CDR2 as SVGIG (reference sequence). CDR3 nucleotide sequence: TGTGCCTGGAGGGGAGATCAGCCCCAGCATTTT. This translates into CAWRGDQPQHF.

The chain recombines TRBV11-2 with TRBJ2-7; TRBD1 aligns across 7 bases. Germline CDR1 SGHAT, CDR2 FQNNGV. This CDR3 spans 17 amino acids. V dropped 5 bases and J dropped 4; count of bases not matched to a gene: 17. CDR3 nucleotide sequence: TGTGCCAGCAGCAACGAACAGGGGAAGGCTAGATGGTACGAGCAGTACTTC. This translates into CASSNEQGKARWYEQYF.

The rearrangement uses TRBV6-1 and TRBJ2-2, with 12 bases aligning to TRBD2. The length of the CDR3 is 17 residues. The germline CDR1 and CDR2 sequences are MNHNS and SASEGT. V gave up 4 bases and J gave up 4 bases; unmatched junction bases: 7. The chain's CDR3 is CASSALAGGSGTGELFF. Written as DNA, the CDR3 is TGTGCCAGCAGTGCGCTAGCGGGGGGGTCGGGCACCGGGGAGCTGTTTTTT.

The chain uses TRBV5-1 and TRBJ1-1; TRBD1 matches 7 bases. With 4 bases clipped from V and 1 base from J, the junction kept 1 base outside the gene matches. The germline V gene encodes CDR1 SGHRS and CDR2 YFSETQ. The CDR3 spans 13 residues. The CDR3 DNA reads TGCGCCAGCAGCGGGACAGAGAACACTGAAGCTTTCTTT. Its protein product is CASSGTENTEAFF.

The chain has TRBV2 and TRBJ2-3, with D possibly being TRBD2 (5 bases). Trimming shortened V by 7 bases and J by 10 bases, and 18 bases separated the two germline ends. The CDR3 has 13 residues. CDR1 SNHLY and CDR2 FYNNEI come from the germline V gene. CDR3 sequence reads: CASNGVGELAQYF. In DNA, the CDR3 is TGTGCCAGCAATGGGGTCGGGGAATTGGCGCAGTATTTT.

A word on this clone: Because the CDR3's place on the DNA is in doubt, the DNA is left out and the CDR3 is given as listed by TCRdb. The rearrangement links TRBV7-3 to TRBJ2-3; the table assigns TRBD2, which was not confirmed against the DNA. The CDR3 numbers 16 amino acids, ends counted. CDR1 and CDR2 (germline): SGHTA, FQGTGA. This CDR3 is CASSFGPGMRGDTQYF.

The V and J genes are TRBV19 and TRBJ1-5; TRBD1 aligns across 8 bases. V was clipped by 5 bases and J by 3 bases; unmatched bases: 6. The CDR3 has 15 amino acids. Germline CDR1 is LNHDA and CDR2 is SQIVND (reference sequence). This CDR3 is CASSQDREVNQPQHF. For the CDR3, the DNA is TGTGCCAGTAGTCAGGACAGGGAGGTCAATCAGCCCCAGCATTTT.

The chain is built from TRBV4-2 and TRBJ2-3, with TRBD2 matching 9 bases. V shed 2 bases, J shed 3 bases, and the junction held 12 bases outside the gene matches. CDR1 LGHNA and CDR2 YNFKEQ come from the germline V gene. The CDR3 spans 18 residues. CDR3 loop: CASSQSFRAGGPTDTQYF. The CDR3 DNA follows: TGTGCCAGCAGCCAATCCTTCCGGGCGGGGGGGCCGACAGATACGCAGTATTTT.

This chain connects TRBV19 to TRBJ2-7; D tentatively fits TRBD1 or TRBD2 (6 bases each). This CDR3 contains 15 residues. Germline CDR1 reads LNHDA; CDR2 reads SQIVND (reference sequence). The germline V and J ends were trimmed by 7 bases and 3 bases, with 19 bases remaining between them. The CDR3 DNA reads as TGTGCCAGTACTCCTGGGACGGGGGCAGTCTACGAGCAGTACTTC. Its protein product is CASTPGTGAVYEQYF.

This rearrangement joins TRBV30 to TRBJ1-3; 7 positions match TRBD1. Germline trimming cut 4 bases from V and 4 bases from J; bases unmatched to any gene: 10. This CDR3 is 15 amino acids long. Germline-derived CDR1 and CDR2 are GTSNPN and SVGIG (reference sequence). Here the CDR3 reads CAWKLQGLNGNTIYF. CDR3 nucleotide sequence: TGTGCCTGGAAACTACAGGGGTTAAACGGAAACACCATATATTTT.

The J gene is TRBJ1-2, the V gene TRBV6-5, with D uncertain. Germline loops: CDR1 MNHEY, CDR2 SVGAGI. This CDR3 has 15 amino acids. V dropped 6 bases and J dropped 3 bases, with 17 bases sitting between them. DNA for the CDR3: TGTGCCAGCAGCCGAAAGTCTGACCCAGACTATGGCTACACCTTC. This sequence encodes CASSRKSDPDYGYTF.

V gene TRBV4-2 combines with J gene TRBJ1-3; unclear D gene. The CDR3 length is 15 residues. Trimming took off 7 bases at V and 7 bases at J, with 20 bases between the two ends. Germline V gene data show CDR1 as LGHNA and CDR2 as YNFKEQ. In nucleotides, the CDR3 is TGTGCCAGCACCCCGAGGGTAGGGTTGGGGAACACCATATATTTT. Its translation: CASTPRVGLGNTIYF.

This rearrangement joins TRBV27 to TRBJ2-3, with 7 nucleotides matching TRBD2. CDR1 MNHEY and CDR2 SMNVEV come from the germline V gene (reference sequence). Trimming at V came to 0 bases and at J to 0 bases, leaving 0 bases not matched to a gene. The CDR3 extends over 15 amino acids. The CDR3 nucleotides are TGTGCCAGCAGTTTATCGCGGGGGAGCACAGATACGCAGTATTTT. Protein: CASSLSRGSTDTQYF.

Here the CDR3 DNA reads TGTGCCAGCAGCTTCGGACAGGGAGGGAGAAACTATGGCTACACCTTC. It specifies CASSFGQGGRNYGYTF. The chain is built from TRBV5-8 and TRBJ1-2; 8 bases align to TRBD1. Per the germline V gene, CDR1 is SGHTS and CDR2 is YDEGEE. The V segment lost 2 bases and the J segment 2 bases; nucleotides outside the gene matches: 8. This CDR3 is 16 amino acids long.